A selection of T cell receptor beta chains follows, all from one sample in a study of CD8+ T cells in alopecia areata. This table comes from immunoSEQ multiplex PCR, and its TCRdb copy is limited to in-frame clones, with some not included. Among more than 200,000 clones listed, roughly 44% were seen once. This specimen consisted of CD4+ T cells sorted from blood, obtained at approximately week 37, from a patient treated with tofacitinib. These receptors were taken from a human donor with alopecia areata. CDR3s include the opening cysteine and the closing phenylalanine or tryptophan. A D gene is named only where the DNA matches it firmly. Clone size is shown for a subset of rows, as once, few, many or a class of expanded clone.

>.|TRBV30|TRBJ2-3|TRBD1
CAWSNPGQGASTDTQYF
TGTGCCTGGAGTAACCCGGGACAGGGCGCGAGCACAGATACGCAGTATTTT
>few|TRBV10-3|TRBJ2-5|.
CAISESMYQGETQYF
TGTGCCATCAGTGAGTCGATGTACCAGGGGGAGACCCAGTACTTC
>few|TRBV6-6|TRBJ1-5|.
CASSSQSGQPQHF
TGTGCCAGCAGTTCCCAATCGGGCCAGCCCCAGCATTTT
>few|TRBV4-3|TRBJ2-2|.
CASSQERVPGELFF
TGCGCCAGCAGCCAAGAACGAGTCCCCGGGGAGCTGTTTTTT
>.|TRBV11-2|TRBJ2-3|.
CASSLLLTDTQYF
TGTGCCAGCAGCCTCCTCCTCACAGATACGCAGTATTTT
>.|TRBV4-1|TRBJ2-7|.
CASSQEPNGPGGLYEQYF
TGCGCCAGCAGCCAAGAACCCAACGGCCCAGGCGGTCTGTACGAGCAGTACTTC
>.|TRBV5-6|TRBJ2-1|TRBD1
CASSPEPGGYNEQFF
TGTGCCAGCAGCCCCGAACCAGGGGGCTACAATGAGCAGTTCTTC
>few|TRBV19|TRBJ2-1|.
CASRDLDNEQFF
TGTGCCAGCCGGGACTTGGACAATGAGCAGTTCTTC
>few|TRBV29-1|TRBJ1-3|TRBD1
CSVGQGMGGNTIYF
TGCAGCGTCGGACAGGGAATGGGCGGAAACACCATATATTTT
>many|TRBV30|TRBJ2-2|.
CAWRRVKRTGELFF
TGTGCCTGGAGGAGGGTCAAGAGGACCGGGGAGCTGTTTTTT
>.|TRBV30|TRBJ2-7|.
CAYKGRTRPQQYF
TGTGCCTATAAAGGGAGAACGCGCCCTCAGCAGTACTTC
>.|TRBV9|TRBJ2-5|TRBD2
CASSVVPSGRAETQYF
TGTGCCAGCAGCGTAGTCCCTAGCGGGAGGGCAGAGACCCAGTACTTC
>.|TRBV29-1|TRBJ2-5|.
CSVRDPGETQYF
TGCAGCGTCCGGGACCCCGGAGAGACCCAGTACTTC
>.|TRBV21-1|TRBJ1-2|.
CASSNHRGPRYTF
TGTGCCAGCAGCAATCACAGGGGGCCTCGCTACACCTTC
>.|TRBV6-5|TRBJ2-7|TRBD1
CASRIQGFMDEQYF
TGTGCCAGCAGAATACAGGGGTTCATGGACGAGCAGTACTTC
>few|TRBV2|TRBJ1-4|TRBD1
CASRFTGGPNEKLFF
TGTGCCAGCCGGTTTACAGGGGGCCCTAATGAAAAACTGTTTTTT
>few|TRBV6-6|TRBJ2-5|.
CASRRNSGVQETQYF
TGTGCCAGCAGGAGAAATTCAGGGGTCCAAGAGACCCAGTACTTC
>.|TRBV14|TRBJ2-1|.
CASSQELTSPEQFF
TGTGCCAGCAGCCAGGAGCTAACTAGCCCCGAGCAGTTCTTC
>.|TRBV2|TRBJ2-4|TRBD1
CASIFPTGGVGTKNIQYF
TGTGCCAGCATCTTCCCCACAGGGGGTGTAGGGACCAAAAACATTCAGTACTTC
>.|TRBV29-1|TRBJ2-5|.
CSVSDGTGTQYF
TGCAGCGTCTCGGACGGTACAGGGACCCAGTACTTC
>.|TRBV9|TRBJ2-1|TRBD2
CASSEGLAGSYNEQFF
TGTGCCAGCAGCGAGGGACTAGCGGGCTCCTACAATGAGCAGTTCTTC
>.|TRBV9|TRBJ2-7|.
CASSGSAIGIHEQYF
TGTGCCAGCAGCGGTAGTGCTATCGGGATCCACGAGCAGTACTTC
>.|TRBV2|TRBJ1-2|.
CASSEGQYGYTF
TGTGCCAGCAGTGAAGGACAGTATGGCTACACCTTC
>once|TRBV15|TRBJ2-3|TRBD2
CATGASGITDTQYF
TGTGCCACCGGGGCTAGCGGGATCACAGATACGCAGTATTTT
>.|TRBV18|TRBJ1-2|.
CASSPPEFYGYTF
TGTGCCAGCTCACCCCCAGAGTTCTATGGCTACACCTTC
>.|TRBV27|TRBJ2-7|.
CASMRVKGNSYEQYF
TGTGCCAGCATGAGGGTCAAAGGAAACTCCTACGAGCAGTACTTC
>.|TRBV18|TRBJ1-1|.
CASSPGARNTEAFF
TGTGCCAGCTCACCAGGGGCGCGGAACACTGAAGCTTTCTTT
>.|TRBV7-9|TRBJ1-5|TRBD1
CASSSGTGYQSSNQPQHF
TGTGCCAGCAGCTCCGGGACAGGATACCAGTCGAGCAATCAGCCCCAGCATTTT
>once|TRBV5-1|TRBJ2-5|.
CASSLLANRQETQYF
TGCGCCAGCAGCCTTCTAGCGAACCGACAAGAGACCCAGTACTTC
>.|TRBV30|TRBJ1-2|.
CAWSSGGNYGYTF
TGTGCCTGGAGTAGTGGGGGTAACTATGGCTACACCTTC
>.|TRBV7-2|TRBJ2-1|TRBD2
CASRLAGGRYNEQFF
TGTGCCAGCAGGTTAGCGGGAGGGCGGTACAATGAGCAGTTCTTC
>.|TRBV2|TRBJ2-7|TRBD1
CASSRDSISYEQYF
TGTGCCAGCAGTAGGGACAGTATCTCCTACGAGCAGTACTTC
>once|TRBV7-2|TRBJ2-3|.
CASSSQGDTQYF
TGTGCCAGCAGCTCCCAGGGAGATACGCAGTATTTT
>.|TRBV29-1|TRBJ2-3|.
CSVATGVSTDTQYF
TGCAGCGTTGCTACGGGGGTGAGCACAGATACGCAGTATTTT
>.|TRBV7-2|TRBJ2-2|.
CASSLVDYTNTGELFF
TGTGCCAGCAGCTTAGTTGACTATACCAACACCGGGGAGCTGTTTTTT
>.|TRBV7-9|TRBJ2-3|TRBD2
CASSPGTSRVTDTQYF
TGTGCCAGCAGCCCCGGGACTAGCAGGGTCACAGATACGCAGTATTTT
>once|TRBV7-2|TRBJ1-5|.
CASSSQGSGNQPQHF
TGTGCCAGCAGCTCGCAAGGATCGGGCAATCAGCCCCAGCATTTT
>.|TRBV6-1|TRBJ2-6|.
CASATGPGANVLTF
TGTGCCAGCGCTACGGGGCCCGGGGCCAACGTCCTGACTTTC
>.|TRBV6-5|TRBJ2-5|.
CASSDLSETQYF
TGTGCCAGCAGTGACCTCTCGGAGACCCAGTACTTC
>few|TRBV19|TRBJ2-5|.
CASSIEETQYF
TGTGCCAGTAGTATAGAGGAGACCCAGTACTTC
>.|TRBV30|TRBJ1-3|TRBD1
CAWLDRGNTIYF
TGTGCCTGGCTGGACAGGGGAAACACCATATATTTT
>few|TRBV4-3|TRBJ2-3|TRBD2
CASSLIRSGTSGRIGTDTQYF
TGCGCCAGCAGCCTAATACGTTCCGGGACTAGCGGGAGGATAGGCACAGATACGCAGTATTTT
>.|TRBV18|TRBJ1-1|.
CASSTNWDTEAFF
TGTGCCAGCTCAACGAATTGGGACACTGAAGCTTTCTTT
>.|TRBV29-1|TRBJ2-1|TRBD2
CSVVSGRAGEQFF
TGCAGCGTTGTCAGCGGGAGGGCCGGTGAGCAGTTCTTC
>.|TRBV2|TRBJ1-2|.
CASSDPRGSYGYTF
TGTGCCAGCAGTGACCCTCGGGGGAGTTATGGCTACACCTTC
>.|TRBV29-1|TRBJ2-3|TRBD1
CSVEATGPDTQYF
TGCAGCGTGGAAGCGACAGGGCCAGATACGCAGTATTTT
>.|TRBV30|TRBJ2-3|.
CAWGTDTLGDTQYF
TGTGCCTGGGGCACCGACACCTTGGGAGATACGCAGTATTTT
>many|TRBV27|TRBJ2-7|.
CASSLTALSYEQYF
TGTGCCAGCAGTTTAACCGCCCTCTCCTACGAGCAGTACTTC
>few|TRBV4-1|TRBJ2-7|.
CASSRTEGGTYEQYF
TGCGCCAGCAGCCGGACAGAGGGGGGGACCTACGAGCAGTACTTC
>.|TRBV7-9|TRBJ1-1|.
CASSLDPLNSEAFF
TGTGCCAGCAGCTTAGACCCGCTAAATTCTGAAGCTTTCTTT
>few|TRBV2|TRBJ1-5|TRBD1
CASSSQGTGANQPQHF
TGTGCCAGCAGTTCCCAAGGGACAGGGGCCAATCAGCCCCAGCATTTT
>.|TRBV29-1|TRBJ2-1|.
CSGGGGWEQFF
TGCAGCGGCGGAGGGGGCTGGGAGCAGTTCTTC
>few|TRBV6-1|TRBJ2-2|.
CASSVSGTGELFF
TGTGCCAGCAGTGTTTCTGGGACCGGGGAGCTGTTTTTT
>.|TRBV4-3|TRBJ2-2|TRBD1
CASSQARTGGTFAGELFF
TGCGCCAGCAGCCAAGCCCGGACAGGGGGTACCTTCGCCGGGGAGCTGTTTTTT
>.|TRBV30|TRBJ1-1|.
CAWSARPNTEAFF
TGTGCCTGGAGTGCGAGGCCTAACACTGAAGCTTTCTTT
>.|TRBV30|TRBJ1-1|.
CAWSKRDFGAEAFF
TGTGCCTGGAGTAAAAGGGACTTTGGGGCTGAAGCTTTCTTT
>.|TRBV6-1|TRBJ2-7|.
CASSETRGGYEQYF
TGTGCCAGCAGTGAAACGCGGGGTGGATACGAGCAGTACTTC
>few|TRBV14|TRBJ1-2|.
CASSQETDYGYTF
TGTGCCAGCAGCCAAGAAACGGACTATGGCTACACCTTC
>.|TRBV4-3|TRBJ2-2|.
CASSQVSNTGELFF
TGCGCCAGCAGCCAAGTATCCAACACCGGGGAGCTGTTTTTT
>few|TRBV30|TRBJ1-2|.
CAWSVRSQNYGYTF
TGTGCCTGGAGTGTACGCTCGCAAAACTATGGCTACACCTTC